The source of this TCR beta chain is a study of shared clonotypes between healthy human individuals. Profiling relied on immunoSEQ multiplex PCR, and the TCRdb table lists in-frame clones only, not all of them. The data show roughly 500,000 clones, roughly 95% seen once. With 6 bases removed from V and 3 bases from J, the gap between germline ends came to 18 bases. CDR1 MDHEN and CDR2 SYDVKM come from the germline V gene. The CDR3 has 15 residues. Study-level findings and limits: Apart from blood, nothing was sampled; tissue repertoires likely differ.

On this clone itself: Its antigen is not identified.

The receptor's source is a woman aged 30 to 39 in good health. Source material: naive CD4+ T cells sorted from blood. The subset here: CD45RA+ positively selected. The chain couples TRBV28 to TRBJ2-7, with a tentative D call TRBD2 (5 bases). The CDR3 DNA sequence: TGTGCCAGCAGCCCCCGAGGGCGGCCAAGCTACGAGCAGTACTTC. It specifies CASSPRGRPSYEQYF.